A single sample is the source of the 25 T cell receptor beta chains below, sequenced in a study of T cell repertoires in cytomegalovirus infection. For these TCRs, the target antigens are not known. One entry per CDR3 protein results from TCRdb running MiXCR on the reads. This sample has about 310,000 distinct CDR3 sequences; about 25% occur once, and the top ten carry roughly 15%. This material consisted of cultured PBMCs, taken from culture after CMV antigen stimulation. The receptor set was obtained from a human donor in good health (CMV status not recorded). Some clones in this sample may be carry-over from other donors' samples.

This clonotype was observed at least ten times. The rearrangement uses TRBV7-9 and TRBJ2-1, with TRBD2 matching over 9 bases. V trimming: 5 bases; J trimming: 3 bases; junction bases outside the gene matches: 8. Germline CDR1 SEHNR, CDR2 FQNEAQ (reference sequence). There are 16 residues in the CDR3. The CDR3 coding sequence is TGTGCCAGCAGCCTAATCGGACTAGCGAACTACAATGAGCAGTTCTTC. It translates to CASSLIGLANYNEQFF.

This clonotype was seen at least ten times. The chain couples TRBV4-3 to TRBJ2-1; D ambiguous. This CDR3 has 11 residues. Germline V gene lookup returns CDR1 LGHNA and CDR2 YSLEER. V lost 4 bases and J 5 bases, leaving 3 bases between the germline ends. CDR3: CASSLDNEQFF. The CDR3 bases are TGCGCCAGCAGCCTTGACAATGAGCAGTTCTTC.

This chain uses TRBV12-3 or TRBV12-4 with TRBJ2-1; the D gene could be TRBD1 or TRBD2 (5 bases each). CDR3 size: 11 residues. Deletions cut 3 bases from V and 12 bases from J, with 9 bases between. In DNA form, the CDR3 reads TGTGCCAGCAGTTTTCGGGACCCGCAGTTCTTC. Amino acids: CASSFRDPQFF.

This clonotype came up many times. The chain recombines TRBV6-2 or TRBV6-3 with TRBJ1-3, with no clear D. The CDR3 is 14 residues long. The V end was cut by 0 bases, the J end by 3 bases, with 6 bases between. Germline values: CDR1 MNHEY, CDR2 SVGEGT. CDR3 nucleotides: TGTGCCAGCAGTTACTCCGATCTTGGAAACACCATATATTTT. Protein: CASSYSDLGNTIYF.

This clonotype was seen more than once but under ten times. CDR3 coding DNA: TGTGCCAGCAGCCTCTCCGGGACAGCTACCTACGAGCAGTACTTC. It yields the protein CASSLSGTATYEQYF. The gene calls are TRBV5-5 and TRBJ2-7, with 7 nucleotides matching TRBD1. The germline V gene has CDR1 SGHKS and CDR2 YYEKEE (reference sequence). CDR3 length equals 15 residues. V dropped 4 bases and J dropped 2; count of bases not matched to a gene: 9. The full variable domain, rest sourced from reference TRBV5-5 and TRBJ2-7, is DAGVTQSPTHLIKTRGQQVTLRCSPISGHKSVSWYQQVLGQGPQFIFQYYEKEERGRGNFPDRFSARQFPNYSSELNVNALLLGDSALYLCASSLSGTATYEQYFGPGTRLTVT.

This clonotype was observed at least ten times. The gene calls are TRBV6-2 or TRBV6-3 and TRBJ2-1; D is undetermined. Between the trimmed V and J ends, which lost 2 bases and 0 bases, there was a span of 2 bases. Germline CDR1 and CDR2: MNHEY and SVGEGT. The CDR3 is made up of 13 amino acids. The CDR3 nucleotides read TGTGCCAGCAGTTACGACTCCTACAATGAGCAGTTCTTC. This sequence encodes CASSYDSYNEQFF.

The V gene is TRBV9, the J gene TRBJ2-7; D gene unclear. Germline V gene sequence: CDR1 SGDLS, CDR2 YYNGEE. The CDR3 is 16 residues long. Trimming cost V 0 bases and J 6 bases, with 19 bases left between them. CDR3 DNA sequence: TGTGCCAGCAGCGTAGCTGGCGTAGCACCGCTATTCGAGCAGTACTTC. It encodes CASSVAGVAPLFEQYF.

In this sample, this clonotype turned up once. This chain joins TRBV27 and TRBJ2-3; either TRBD1 or TRBD2 may supply D (5 bases each). The CDR3 totals 14 residues. Germline CDR1 reads MNHEY; CDR2 reads SMNVEV (reference sequence). Trimming removed 5 bases at V and 2 bases at J, with 11 bases between. Here the CDR3 reads CASSPGTDTDTQYF. In DNA form, the CDR3 reads TGTGCCAGCAGTCCAGGGACGGACACAGATACGCAGTATTTT.

The chain recombines TRBV19 with TRBJ1-5; possible D gene TRBD1, 5 bases. Germline V gene lookup returns CDR1 LNHDA and CDR2 SQIVND (reference sequence). With 6 bases removed from V and 5 bases from J, the gap between germline ends came to 29 bases. The CDR3 consists of 19 residues. The CDR3 loop is CASSTRNGGLGWMDQPQHF. The CDR3 DNA sequence: TGTGCCAGTAGCACCCGAAATGGGGGTTTAGGGTGGATGGATCAGCCCCAGCATTTT.

The chain is built from TRBV30 and TRBJ2-1; the match to TRBD1 covers 9 bases. This CDR3 region has 12 residues. After removal of 4 bases from V and 8 bases from J, the junction contained 3 bases not matched to a gene. CDR1 and CDR2 (germline): GTSNPN, SVGIG (reference sequence). CDR3 loop: CAWTWTGDEQFF. As DNA, the CDR3 is TGTGCCTGGACCTGGACAGGGGATGAGCAGTTCTTC.

The chain uses TRBV20-1 and TRBJ2-5; TRBD1 agrees at 10 bases. After removal of 6 bases from V and 10 bases from J, the junction contained 8 bases not matched to a gene. The CDR3 extends over 12 amino acids. Germline V gene data show CDR1 as DFQATT and CDR2 as SNEGSKA (reference sequence). The CDR3: CSASTTGGNQYF. CDR3 bases: TGCAGTGCCTCTACGACAGGGGGCAACCAGTACTTC.

This clonotype was counted a few times. V is TRBV27 and J is TRBJ2-1; the match to TRBD2 covers 11 bases. The CDR3 contains 15 residues. The V gene's germline CDR1 is MNHEY and CDR2 SMNVEV (reference sequence). V shed 3 bases and J 9 bases; nucleotides not matched to a gene: 7. The CDR3 spells CASSLLTSGIVEQFF. CDR3 sequence (DNA): TGTGCCAGCAGTTTGTTGACTAGCGGGATAGTTGAGCAGTTCTTC.

The chain employs TRBV6-8 and TRBJ2-6, with D hard to call. V lost 6 bases to trimming and J lost 1 base, with 13 bases between them. The germline V gene has CDR1 MNHGY and CDR2 SAAAGT. The CDR3 contains 16 residues. The CDR3 region is CASSPGRLSGANVLTF. In DNA form, the CDR3 reads TGTGCCAGCAGCCCAGGACGCCTTTCTGGGGCCAACGTCCTGACTTTC.

This clonotype was found many times. The chain employs TRBV7-8 and TRBJ1-1, with 7 positions matching TRBD1. The CDR3 runs to 15 residues. J was trimmed by 5 bases and V by 5 bases; bases with no gene match: 11. Germline V gives CDR1 SGHVS, CDR2 FQNEAQ. The CDR3 DNA follows: TGTGCCAGCAGCCATCGGCGGCAGGGGGGAACTGAAGCTTTCTTT. This sequence encodes CASSHRRQGGTEAFF.

The rearrangement uses TRBV28 and TRBJ2-7; 9 positions agree with TRBD1. This CDR3 is 16 amino acids long. V lost 5 bases, J lost 5 bases, and 13 bases stayed unmatched. Germline-derived CDR1 and CDR2 are MDHEN and SYDVKM. This CDR3 reads CASSHPPGQGGNEQYF. In nucleotides, the CDR3 is TGTGCCAGCAGTCACCCACCGGGACAGGGTGGGAACGAGCAGTACTTC.

The gene calls are TRBV27 and TRBJ2-5; TRBD1 matches at 11 bases. The CDR3 runs 16 residues. V lost 1 base, J lost 7 bases, and 8 bases stayed unmatched. Germline values: CDR1 MNHEY, CDR2 SMNVEV (reference sequence). This chain's CDR3 is CASSLFGQGARGTQYF. The CDR3 nucleotides read TGTGCCAGCAGTTTATTTGGACAGGGGGCGAGGGGGACCCAGTACTTC.

This clonotype occurred many times. V usage is TRBV7-8 and J usage is TRBJ2-7; 9 positions agree with TRBD1. J gave up 3 bases and V 5 bases, and 11 bases lay outside the gene matches. The CDR3 is 16 amino acids. Germline values: CDR1 SGHVS, CDR2 FQNEAQ. The CDR3 spells CASSPIRTGVLYEQYF. The DNA for the CDR3 is TGTGCCAGCAGCCCCATCAGGACAGGGGTCCTCTACGAGCAGTACTTC.

This clonotype was seen ten or more times. V is TRBV7-2 and J is TRBJ1-3; TRBD1 might be the D (6 bases). Looked up from germline, CDR1 is SGHTA and CDR2 is FQGNSA. CDR3 size: 14 residues. Trimming took 5 bases from V and 0 from J, leaving 8 bases between them. In nucleotides, the CDR3 is TGTGCCAGCAGCCCACAGGGCTCTGGAAACACCATATATTTT. The encoded protein is CASSPQGSGNTIYF.

This clonotype was seen a handful of times. The J gene is TRBJ2-2, the V gene TRBV4-3; no firm D call. Between the trimmed V and J ends, which lost 4 bases and 4 bases, there was a span of 19 bases. This CDR3 has 17 residues. Per germline, CDR1 LGHNA and CDR2 YSLEER. The CDR3 region has the DNA TGCGCCAGCAGCCGAAATGCAGGCACGGTCTCCACCGGGGAGCTGTTTTTT. Protein product: CASSRNAGTVSTGELFF.

The CDR3 coding sequence is TGTGCCAGCAGTTACGTTGGACAGGGCGGTGAAGCTTTCTTT. Translating gives CASSYVGQGGEAFF. The chain has TRBV6-2 or TRBV6-3 and TRBJ1-1; 8 bases fit TRBD1. The CDR3 extends over 14 amino acids. Unmatched junction bases numbered 6, after V lost 2 bases and J lost 7 bases. CDR1 is MNHEY and CDR2 is SVGEGT in the germline V gene.

The V and J genes are TRBV6-2 or TRBV6-3 and TRBJ1-1; possibly TRBD1 for D (5 bases). This CDR3 is built from 15 residues. Trimming stripped 1 base from V and 4 bases from J, with 13 bases between. Germline V gene data show CDR1 as MNHEY and CDR2 as SVGEGT. As DNA, the CDR3 is TGTGCCAGCAGTTACTTCGGACACCCGGGCACTGAAGCTTTCTTT. Translating it yields CASSYFGHPGTEAFF.

This clonotype was seen repeatedly, ten times or more. V gene TRBV12-3 or TRBV12-4 combines with J gene TRBJ2-1; 10 nucleotides line up with TRBD2. This CDR3 spans 15 amino acids. The junction had 6 bases not matched to a gene; V was cut back by 5 bases and J by 5 bases. CDR3 sequence reads: CASSRTSGINNEQFF. In nucleotides, the CDR3 is TGTGCCAGCAGTCGAACTAGCGGGATAAACAATGAGCAGTTCTTC.

This clonotype has ten or more counts. The chain couples TRBV7-2 to TRBJ1-3; perhaps TRBD1 as D (5 bases). The CDR3 runs to 11 residues. Germline V CDR1 and CDR2: SGHTA, FQGNSA. V shed 3 bases and J shed 11 bases, with 8 bases lying between them. The CDR3 DNA follows: TGTGCCAGCAGCTTTCGGGGCCCCATATATTTT. Amino acid sequence: CASSFRGPIYF.

The chain is built from TRBV29-1 and TRBJ1-1; TRBD1 might be the D (6 bases). The germline CDR1 and CDR2 sequences are SQVTM and ANQGSEA. V lost 4 bases and J lost 5, with 14 bases in between. This CDR3 spans 13 amino acids. CDR3 loop: CSVVAGTKTEAFF. Written as DNA, the CDR3 is TGCAGCGTTGTGGCAGGGACAAAAACTGAAGCTTTCTTT. Full variable domain (missing parts from reference TRBV29-1 and TRBJ1-1): SAVISQKPSRDICQRGTSLTIQCQVDSQVTMMFWYRQQPGQSLTLIATANQGSEATYESGFVIDKFPISRPNLTFSTLTVSNMSPEDSSIYLCSVVAGTKTEAFFGQGTRLTVV.

This clonotype was seen many times. V gene TRBV12-3 or TRBV12-4 combines with J gene TRBJ1-1, with 7 bases identical to TRBD1. This CDR3 contains 16 residues. J was trimmed by 0 bases and V by 1 base; bases with no gene match: 5. The CDR3: CASSLGGDSLNTEAFF. The CDR3 DNA reads as TGTGCCAGCAGTTTAGGGGGGGACAGCCTGAACACTGAAGCTTTCTTT.